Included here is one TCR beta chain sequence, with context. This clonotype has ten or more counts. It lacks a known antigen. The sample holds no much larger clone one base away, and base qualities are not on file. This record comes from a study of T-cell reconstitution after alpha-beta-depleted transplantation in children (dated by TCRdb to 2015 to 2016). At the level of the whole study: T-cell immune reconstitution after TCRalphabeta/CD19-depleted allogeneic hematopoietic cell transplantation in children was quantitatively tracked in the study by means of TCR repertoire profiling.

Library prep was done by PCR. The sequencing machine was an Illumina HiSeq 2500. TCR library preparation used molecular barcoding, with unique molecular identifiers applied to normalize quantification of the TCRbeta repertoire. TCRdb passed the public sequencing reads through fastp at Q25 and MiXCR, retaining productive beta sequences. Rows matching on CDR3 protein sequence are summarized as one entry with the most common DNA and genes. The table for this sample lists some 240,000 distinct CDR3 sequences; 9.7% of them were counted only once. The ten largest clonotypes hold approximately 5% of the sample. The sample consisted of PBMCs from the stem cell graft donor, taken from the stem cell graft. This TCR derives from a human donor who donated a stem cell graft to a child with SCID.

In nucleotide form, the sequence is TGCAGTGCTAGAGAGGCGAGCTCTGGAAACACCATATATTTT. Its amino acids are CSAREASSGNTIYF. The chain uses TRBV20-1 and TRBJ1-3, with no confidently assigned D gene. The CDR3 covers 14 residues, taking in both the cysteine and the phenylalanine. Only the CDR3 DNA is retained, 42 bases long and in frame from the first base. V loses 0 bases of germline sequence and J loses 0 bases, and the interval between the two ends is 6 bases. Looking up the germline V gene (reference sequence) yields CDR1 DFQATT and CDR2 SNEGSKA.